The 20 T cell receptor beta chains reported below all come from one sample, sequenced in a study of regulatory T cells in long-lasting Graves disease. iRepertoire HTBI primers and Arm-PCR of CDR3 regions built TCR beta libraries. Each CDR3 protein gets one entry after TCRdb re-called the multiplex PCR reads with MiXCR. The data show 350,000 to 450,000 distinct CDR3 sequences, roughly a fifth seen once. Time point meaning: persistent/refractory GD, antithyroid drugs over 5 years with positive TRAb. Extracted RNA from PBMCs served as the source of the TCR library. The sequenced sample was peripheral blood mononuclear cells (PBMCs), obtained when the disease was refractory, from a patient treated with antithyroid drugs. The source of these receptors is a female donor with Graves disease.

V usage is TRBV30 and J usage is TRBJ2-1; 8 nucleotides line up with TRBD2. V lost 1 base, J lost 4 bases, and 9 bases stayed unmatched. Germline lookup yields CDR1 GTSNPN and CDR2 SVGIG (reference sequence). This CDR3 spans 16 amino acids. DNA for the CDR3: TGTGCCTGGAGTGGTTCACGGGAGGGGTTTTACAATGAGCAGTTCTTC. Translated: CAWSGSREGFYNEQFF.

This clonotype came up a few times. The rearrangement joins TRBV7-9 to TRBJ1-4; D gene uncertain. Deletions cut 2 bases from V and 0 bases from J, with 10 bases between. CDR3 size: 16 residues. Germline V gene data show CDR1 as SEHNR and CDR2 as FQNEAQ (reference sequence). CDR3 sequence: CASSLPSVATNEKLFF. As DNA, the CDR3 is TGTGCCAGCAGCTTACCCTCGGTTGCAACTAATGAAAAACTGTTTTTT.

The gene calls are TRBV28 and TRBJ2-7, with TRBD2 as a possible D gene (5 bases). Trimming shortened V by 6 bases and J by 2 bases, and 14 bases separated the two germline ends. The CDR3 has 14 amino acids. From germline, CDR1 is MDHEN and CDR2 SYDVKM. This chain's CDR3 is CASSIVSAAYEQYF. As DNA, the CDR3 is TGTGCCAGCAGCATTGTTAGCGCGGCCTACGAGCAGTACTTC.

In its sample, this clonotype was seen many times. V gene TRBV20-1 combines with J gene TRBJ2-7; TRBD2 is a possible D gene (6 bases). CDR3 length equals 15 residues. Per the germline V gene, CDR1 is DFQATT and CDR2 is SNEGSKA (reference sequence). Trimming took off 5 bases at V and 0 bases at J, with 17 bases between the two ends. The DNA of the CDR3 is TGCAGTGCTCCCGAAAGCGGGTTACACTCCTACGAGCAGTACTTC. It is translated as CSAPESGLHSYEQYF.

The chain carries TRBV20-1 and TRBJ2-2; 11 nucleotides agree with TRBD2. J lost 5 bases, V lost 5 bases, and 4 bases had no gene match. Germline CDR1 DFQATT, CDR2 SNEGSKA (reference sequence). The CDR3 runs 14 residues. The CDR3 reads CSASTSGATGELFF. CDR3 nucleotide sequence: TGCAGTGCTTCGACTAGCGGGGCAACCGGGGAGCTGTTTTTT.

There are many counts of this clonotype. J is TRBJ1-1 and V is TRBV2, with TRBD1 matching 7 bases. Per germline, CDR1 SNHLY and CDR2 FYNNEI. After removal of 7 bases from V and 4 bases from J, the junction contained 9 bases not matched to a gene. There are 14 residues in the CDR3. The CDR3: CASNLDRAGTEAFF. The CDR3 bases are TGTGCCAGCAACCTAGACAGGGCTGGCACTGAAGCTTTCTTT.

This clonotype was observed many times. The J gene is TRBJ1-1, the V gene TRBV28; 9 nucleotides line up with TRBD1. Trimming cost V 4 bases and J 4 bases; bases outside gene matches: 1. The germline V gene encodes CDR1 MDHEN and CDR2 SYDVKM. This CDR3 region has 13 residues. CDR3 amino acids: CASSWDRATEAFF. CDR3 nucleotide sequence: TGTGCCAGCAGTTGGGACAGGGCCACTGAAGCTTTCTTT.

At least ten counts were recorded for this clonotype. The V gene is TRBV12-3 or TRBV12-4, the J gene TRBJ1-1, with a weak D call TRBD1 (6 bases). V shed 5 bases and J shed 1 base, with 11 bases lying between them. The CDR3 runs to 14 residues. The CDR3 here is CASSRTTGNTEAFF. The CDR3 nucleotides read TGTGCCAGCAGTCGGACGACAGGGAACACTGAAGCTTTCTTT.

Written as DNA, the CDR3 is TGTGCCAGCCCTAGGTGGATCACCGGGGAGCTGTTTTTT. Translated, it gives CASPRWITGELFF. The genes are TRBV27 and TRBJ2-2; no firm D call. The CDR3 has 13 residues. Germline V gene sequence: CDR1 MNHEY, CDR2 SMNVEV (reference sequence). V lost 8 bases to trimming and J lost 4 bases, with 11 bases between them.

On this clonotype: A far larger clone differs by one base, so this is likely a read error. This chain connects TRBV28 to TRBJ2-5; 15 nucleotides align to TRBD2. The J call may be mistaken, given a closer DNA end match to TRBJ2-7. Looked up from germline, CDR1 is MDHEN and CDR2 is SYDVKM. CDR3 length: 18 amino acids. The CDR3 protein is CANTTETGLAGGNDEQYF. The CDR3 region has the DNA TGTGCCAACACCACCGAGACAGGACTAGCGGGAGGGAACGACGAGCAGTACTTC.

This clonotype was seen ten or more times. The CDR3 spells CASNPWASGSDEQYF. The CDR3 nucleotides are TGTGCCAGCAACCCGTGGGCTAGCGGGAGCGACGAGCAGTACTTC. The chain combines TRBV11-2 with TRBJ2-7; 10 bases map to TRBD2. Trimming cost V 7 bases and J 5 bases; bases outside gene matches: 11. CDR1 and CDR2 (germline): SGHAT, FQNNGV. The CDR3 runs to 15 residues.

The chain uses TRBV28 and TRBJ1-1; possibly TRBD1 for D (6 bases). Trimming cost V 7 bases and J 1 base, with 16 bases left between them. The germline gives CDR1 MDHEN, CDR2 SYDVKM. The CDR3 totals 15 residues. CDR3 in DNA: TGTGCCAGCATTCAGGGGTCGGGTCGGAACACTGAAGCTTTCTTT. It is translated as CASIQGSGRNTEAFF.

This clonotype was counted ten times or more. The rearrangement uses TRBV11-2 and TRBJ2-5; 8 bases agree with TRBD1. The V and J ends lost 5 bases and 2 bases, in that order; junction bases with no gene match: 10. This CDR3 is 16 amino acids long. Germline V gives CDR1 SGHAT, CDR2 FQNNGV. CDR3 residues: CASSPRGDRKQETQYF. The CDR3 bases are TGTGCCAGCAGCCCTAGAGGGGACAGGAAGCAAGAGACCCAGTACTTC.

The CDR3 DNA follows: TGTGCCAGCAGATCCTGGGGCACTGAAGCTTTCTTT. Protein: CASRSWGTEAFF. The chain carries TRBV27 and TRBJ1-1, with D uncertain. V lost 6 bases, J lost 4 bases, and 9 bases lay in between. This CDR3 has 12 amino acids. Germline values: CDR1 MNHEY, CDR2 SMNVEV (reference sequence).

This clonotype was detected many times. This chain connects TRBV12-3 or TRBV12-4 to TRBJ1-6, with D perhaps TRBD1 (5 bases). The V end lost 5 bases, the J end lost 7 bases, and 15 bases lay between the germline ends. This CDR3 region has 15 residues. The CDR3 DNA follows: TGTGCCAGCAGTCCCCCAGGGATCGGGAATTCACCCCTCCACTTT. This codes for CASSPPGIGNSPLHF.

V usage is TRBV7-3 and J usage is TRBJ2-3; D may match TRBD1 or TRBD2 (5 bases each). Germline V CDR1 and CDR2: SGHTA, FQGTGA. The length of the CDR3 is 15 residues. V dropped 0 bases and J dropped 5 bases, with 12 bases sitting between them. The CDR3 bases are TGTGCCAGCAGCTTAACCGGGACGGGTCGAGATACGCAGTATTTT. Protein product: CASSLTGTGRDTQYF.

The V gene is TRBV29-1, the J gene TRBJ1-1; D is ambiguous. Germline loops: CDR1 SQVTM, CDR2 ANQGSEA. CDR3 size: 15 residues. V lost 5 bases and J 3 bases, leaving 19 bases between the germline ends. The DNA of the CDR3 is TGCAGCGTTCAAACCCTCCGGGTGTCGGACACTGAAGCTTTCTTT. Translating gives CSVQTLRVSDTEAFF.

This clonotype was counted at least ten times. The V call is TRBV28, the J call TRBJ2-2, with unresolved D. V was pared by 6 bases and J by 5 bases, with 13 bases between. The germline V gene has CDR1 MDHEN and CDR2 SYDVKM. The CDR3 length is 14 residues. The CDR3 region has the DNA TGTGCCAGCAGCCGGGCCCGGGTAACCGGGGAGCTGTTTTTT. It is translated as CASSRARVTGELFF.

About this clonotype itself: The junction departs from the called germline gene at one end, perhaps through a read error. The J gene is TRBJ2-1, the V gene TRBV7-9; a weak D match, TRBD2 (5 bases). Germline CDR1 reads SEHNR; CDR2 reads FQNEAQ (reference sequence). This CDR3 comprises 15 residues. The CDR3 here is CASGEEQRSYNEQFF. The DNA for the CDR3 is TGCGCCAGCGGTGAGGAACAGCGCTCCTACAATGAGCAGTTCTTC.

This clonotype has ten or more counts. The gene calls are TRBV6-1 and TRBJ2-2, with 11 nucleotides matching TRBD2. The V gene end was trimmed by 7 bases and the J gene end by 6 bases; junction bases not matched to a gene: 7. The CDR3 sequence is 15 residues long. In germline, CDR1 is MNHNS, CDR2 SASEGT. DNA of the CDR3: TGTGCCAGCACTAGCGGGAGGTCTGGGTCCGGGGAGCTGTTTTTT. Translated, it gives CASTSGRSGSGELFF.